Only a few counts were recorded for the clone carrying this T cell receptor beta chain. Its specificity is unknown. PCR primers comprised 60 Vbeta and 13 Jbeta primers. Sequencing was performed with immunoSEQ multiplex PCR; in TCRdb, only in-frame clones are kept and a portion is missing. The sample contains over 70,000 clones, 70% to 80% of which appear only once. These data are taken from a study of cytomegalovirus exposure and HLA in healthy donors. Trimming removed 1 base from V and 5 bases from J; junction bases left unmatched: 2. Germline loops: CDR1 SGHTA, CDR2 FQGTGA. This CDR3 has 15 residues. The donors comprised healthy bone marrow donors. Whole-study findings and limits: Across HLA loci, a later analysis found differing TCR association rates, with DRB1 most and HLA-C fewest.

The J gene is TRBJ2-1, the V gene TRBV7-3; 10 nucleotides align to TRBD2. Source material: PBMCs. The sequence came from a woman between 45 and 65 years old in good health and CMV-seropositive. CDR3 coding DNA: TGTGCCAGCAGCTTAAAGGGACTAGCGCACAATGAGCAGTTCTTC. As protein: CASSLKGLAHNEQFF.